Listed here is a single T cell receptor (beta chain). Only in-frame clones appear in the TCRdb table, and some are missing; sequencing was by immunoSEQ multiplex PCR. The sample includes roughly 150,000 clones, 75% to 90% of them seen just once. The trim removed 1 base at V and 7 bases at J, leaving 3 bases unmatched. Germline V gives CDR1 MNHNS, CDR2 SASEGT. The CDR3 totals 14 residues. The data were obtained in a study of blood T cell repertoires in COVID-19. Sample: PBMCs or T cells enriched from blood (not recorded which). The V gene is TRBV6-1, the J gene TRBJ1-5; 8 bases align to TRBD1. The TCR comes from a woman aged 55-75 years who had recovered from COVID-19. The CDR3 DNA follows: TGTGCCAGCAGTGAAGAGGACAGGGCACAGCCCCAGCATTTT. Translated: CASSEEDRAQPQHF.